One sample yielded the 6 T cell receptor beta chains listed below, sequenced in a study of identical twins. TCRdb independently ran MiXCR on the 5' RACE reads; one entry per CDR3 protein. The sample contains 1.5 million to 2 million distinct CDR3 sequences, roughly a third of which appear only once. The sequenced sample consisted of cord blood. The receptors derive from a newborn girl in good health.

There are many counts of this clonotype. The V gene is TRBV12-3 or TRBV12-4, the J gene TRBJ1-1, with D possibly TRBD1 on 6 matching bases. The CDR3 is made up of 14 amino acids. Trimming took 3 bases from V and 4 from J, leaving 12 bases between them. CDR3 coding DNA: TGTGCCAGCAGTTTCGGGGGGCTGGGCACTGAAGCTTTCTTT. This sequence encodes CASSFGGLGTEAFF.

The chain combines TRBV10-3 with TRBJ2-3, with a weak D call TRBD2 (5 bases). The germline V gene encodes CDR1 ENHRY and CDR2 SYGVKD. This CDR3 region has 15 residues. The V end lost 7 bases, the J end lost 0 bases, and 14 bases lay between the germline ends. Here the CDR3 reads CAIMEALTSTDTQYF. The CDR3 DNA is TGTGCCATCATGGAGGCCTTAACTAGCACAGATACGCAGTATTTT.

This clonotype was detected only a few times. The chain joins TRBV6-1 to TRBJ2-1; 8 bases align to TRBD2. CDR1 is MNHNS and CDR2 is SASEGT in the germline V gene. Germline trimming cut 10 bases from V and 2 bases from J; bases unmatched to any gene: 10. CDR3 length: 15 residues. CDR3: CAIPPRGGTYNEQFF. The CDR3 DNA reads as TGTGCCATCCCCCCCCGGGGGGGCACCTACAATGAGCAGTTCTTC.

The chain couples TRBV6-9 to TRBJ2-5; 8 nucleotides agree with TRBD2. Germline lookup yields CDR1 MNHGY and CDR2 SVAAGI. V was clipped by 9 bases and J by 11 bases; unmatched bases: 14. The CDR3 runs 13 residues. Written as DNA, the CDR3 is TGTGCCAGATTAGGGACTAGTTCCTACGGGCAGTACTTC. Its translation is CARLGTSSYGQYF.

The J gene is TRBJ2-1, the V gene TRBV7-9, with 8 positions matching TRBD2. The CDR3 totals 16 residues. In germline, CDR1 is SEHNR, CDR2 FQNEAQ (reference sequence). Trimming took 1 base from V and 10 from J; bases not matched to a gene: 12. The CDR3 bases are TGTGCCAGCAGCTTAGAGCCTTGGGGTAGCGGGGTCGAGCAGTTCTTC. Encoded protein: CASSLEPWGSGVEQFF.

The chain has TRBV24-1 and TRBJ1-1; TRBD1 matches 8 bases. The CDR3 totals 12 residues. Germline loops: CDR1 KGHDR, CDR2 SFDVKD. The V segment lost 6 bases and the J segment 6 bases; nucleotides outside the gene matches: 2. CDR3 coding DNA: TGTGCCACCAGTCAGGGGGCGGCTGAAGCTTTCTTT. It translates to CATSQGAAEAFF.